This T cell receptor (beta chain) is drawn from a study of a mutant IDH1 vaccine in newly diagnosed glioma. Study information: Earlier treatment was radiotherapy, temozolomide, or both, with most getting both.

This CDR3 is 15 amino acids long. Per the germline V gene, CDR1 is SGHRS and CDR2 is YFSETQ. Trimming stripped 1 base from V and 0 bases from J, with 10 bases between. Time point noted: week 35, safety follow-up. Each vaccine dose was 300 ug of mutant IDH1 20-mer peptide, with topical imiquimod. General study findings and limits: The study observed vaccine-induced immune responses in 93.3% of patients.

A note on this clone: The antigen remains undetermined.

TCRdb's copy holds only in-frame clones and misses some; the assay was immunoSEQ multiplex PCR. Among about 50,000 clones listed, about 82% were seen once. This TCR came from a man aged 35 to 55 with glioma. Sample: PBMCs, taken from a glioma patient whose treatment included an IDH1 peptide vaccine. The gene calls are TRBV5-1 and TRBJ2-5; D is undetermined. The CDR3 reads CASSLTEPNQETQYF. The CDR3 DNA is TGCGCCAGCAGCTTGACGGAGCCCAACCAAGAGACCCAGTACTTC.